This T cell receptor (beta chain) was identified during a study of blood T cell repertoires in COVID-19. Turning to the study itself: Acute-phase and convalescent COVID-19 samples originated in the United States, Italy and Spain. T cells, B-cell-depleted T cells, or PBMCs supplied cDNA or gDNA.

Looked up from germline, CDR1 is MDHEN and CDR2 is SYDVKM. The trim removed 5 bases at V and 2 bases at J, leaving 4 bases unmatched. The CDR3 has 14 residues. Enrolled during active infection, Seattle patients were then followed longitudinally. Sequencing used immunoSEQ multiplex PCR; TCRdb keeps in-frame clones, though not all of them. The table shows 250,000 to 400,000 clones, with 85% to 90% occurring only once. The rearrangement joins TRBV28 to TRBJ2-3; 7 nucleotides match TRBD1. This sequence originates from a woman aged 25 to 39 with COVID-19, enrolled during active disease. Sequences were obtained from peripheral blood. The CDR3 sequence: CASSGQDHTDTQYF. The CDR3 bases are TGTGCCAGCAGTGGACAGGACCACACAGATACGCAGTATTTT.